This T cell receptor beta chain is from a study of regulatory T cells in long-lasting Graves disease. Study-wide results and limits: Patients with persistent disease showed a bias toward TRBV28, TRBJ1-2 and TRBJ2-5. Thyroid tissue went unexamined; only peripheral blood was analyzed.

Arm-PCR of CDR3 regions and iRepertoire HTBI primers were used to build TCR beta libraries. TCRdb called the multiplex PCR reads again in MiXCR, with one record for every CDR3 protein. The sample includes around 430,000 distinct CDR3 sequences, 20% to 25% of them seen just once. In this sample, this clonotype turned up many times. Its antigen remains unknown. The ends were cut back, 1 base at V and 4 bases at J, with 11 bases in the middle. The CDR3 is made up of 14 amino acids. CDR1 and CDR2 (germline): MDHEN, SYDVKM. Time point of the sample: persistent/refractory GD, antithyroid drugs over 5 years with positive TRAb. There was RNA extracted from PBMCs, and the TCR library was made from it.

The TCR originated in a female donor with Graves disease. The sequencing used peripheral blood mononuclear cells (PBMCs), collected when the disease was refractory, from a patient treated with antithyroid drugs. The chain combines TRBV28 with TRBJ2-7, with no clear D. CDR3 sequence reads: CASSLSGRVYEQYF. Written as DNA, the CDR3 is TGTGCCAGCAGTTTATCCGGACGGGTTTACGAGCAGTACTTC.